The 8 T cell receptor beta chains below all came from one sample that was sequenced in a study of T cell responses to AZD1222 COVID-19 vaccine. TCRdb's table, derived via immunoSEQ multiplex PCR, lists solely in-frame clones and lacks some. The sample shows around 130,000 clones, roughly 91% of them seen only once. Sequences were derived from peripheral blood, sampled on day 0 of AZD1222 vaccination. All receptors derive from an adult in good health.

The V call is TRBV7-2, the J call TRBJ1-5, with D possibly TRBD1 on 5 matching bases. The CDR3 has 15 residues. Germline V gene sequence: CDR1 SGHTA, CDR2 FQGNSA. Trimming left V 0 bases short and J 1 base short, with 7 bases between. For the CDR3, the DNA is TGTGCCAGCAGCTTAGCGGGGGGGAGCAATCAGCCCCAGCATTTT. Its translation is CASSLAGGSNQPQHF.

This sequence joins TRBV4-2 and TRBJ2-1, with D uncertain. V lost 0 bases and J lost 6, with 6 bases in between. Germline CDR1 is LGHNA and CDR2 is YNFKEQ. This CDR3 spans 13 amino acids. The CDR3 loop reads CASSQDPANEQFF. CDR3 coding DNA: TGTGCCAGCAGCCAAGACCCCGCCAATGAGCAGTTCTTC.

The chain joins TRBV9 to TRBJ1-2; no clear D. The CDR3 spans 15 residues. The germline V gene encodes CDR1 SGDLS and CDR2 YYNGEE. Trimming pared 0 bases from V and 0 bases from J, leaving 9 bases between. CDR3 DNA sequence: TGTGCCAGCAGCGTAGGGTTCGGCGCTAACTATGGCTACACCTTC. Its translation is CASSVGFGANYGYTF. The full variable domain, rest sourced from reference TRBV9 and TRBJ1-2, is DSGVTQTPKHLITATGQRVTLRCSPRSGDLSVYWYQQSLDQGLQFLIQYYNGEERAKGNILERFSAQQFPDLHSELNLSSLELGDSALYFCASSVGFGANYGYTFGSGTRLTVV.

V usage is TRBV6-5 and J usage is TRBJ2-7, with D unresolved. The CDR3 runs 11 residues. Per the germline V gene, CDR1 is MNHEY and CDR2 is SVGAGI. Trimming left V 6 bases short and J 4 bases short, with 7 bases between. CDR3: CASRDGYEQYF. DNA for the CDR3: TGTGCCAGCAGGGACGGGTACGAGCAGTACTTC.

This chain joins TRBV7-6 and TRBJ2-1; tentative D call: TRBD2 (6 bases). CDR1 and CDR2 from the germline V gene are SGHVS and FNYEAQ. Trimming left V 1 base short and J 2 bases short, with 12 bases between. CDR3 length equals 16 residues. CDR3 DNA: TGTGCCAGCAGCTTAGTAACGGGGGAAGCCTACAATGAGCAGTTCTTC. Protein: CASSLVTGEAYNEQFF.

The genes are TRBV7-8 and TRBJ2-7; D is perhaps TRBD1 or TRBD2 (5 bases each). This CDR3 region has 17 residues. The V gene's germline CDR1 is SGHVS and CDR2 FQNEAQ. Between the trimmed V and J ends, which lost 0 bases and 4 bases, there was a span of 19 bases. The CDR3 here is CASSLAVLRGIGYEQYF. The CDR3 region has the DNA TGTGCCAGCAGCTTAGCGGTTTTACGGGGCATTGGGTACGAGCAGTACTTC.

The V and J genes are TRBV5-1 and TRBJ2-5, with 9 bases identical to TRBD1. Trimming took 0 bases from V and 5 from J; bases not matched to a gene: 8. Germline lookup yields CDR1 SGHRS and CDR2 YFSETQ. This CDR3 spans 16 amino acids. DNA for the CDR3: TGCGCCAGCAGCTTGGGGCCGGGACAGGGAGGGGAGACCCAGTACTTC. Translating it yields CASSLGPGQGGETQYF.

The chain combines TRBV3-1 (or the pseudogene TRBV3-2) with TRBJ2-6; D gene ambiguous. Germline V gene lookup returns CDR1 LGHDT and CDR2 YNNKEL (reference sequence). The CDR3 is 16 amino acids. V lost 4 bases and J 2 bases, leaving 12 bases between the germline ends. CDR3 region: CASSLDIGAGANVLTF. The CDR3 nucleotides read TGTGCCAGCAGCCTCGACATAGGTGCTGGGGCCAACGTCCTGACTTTC.